One sample yielded the 6 T cell receptor beta chains listed below, sequenced in a study of blood T cell repertoires in COVID-19. Clones were sequenced by immunoSEQ multiplex PCR, and TCRdb holds only the in-frame ones, with some missing. The sample lists just over 300,000 clones; around 87% were seen once. Sample: PBMCs or T cells enriched from blood (not recorded which). The source is a woman under 30 with acute COVID-19.

The chain is built from TRBV6-5 and TRBJ1-5; D remains unclear. The germline V gene encodes CDR1 MNHEY and CDR2 SVGAGI. This CDR3 is 13 amino acids long. With 4 bases removed from V and 6 bases from J, the gap between germline ends came to 10 bases. The CDR3 coding sequence is TGTGCCAGCAGTTTCGGTCTCGGTCAGCCCCAGCATTTT. This translates into CASSFGLGQPQHF.

The CDR3 sequence is CASALTVNTEAFF. The CDR3 DNA reads as TGTGCCAGCGCCTTAACAGTGAACACTGAAGCTTTCTTT. The gene calls are TRBV27 and TRBJ1-1; D uncertain. V lost 8 bases to trimming and J lost 0 bases, with 10 bases between them. Germline V gene data show CDR1 as MNHEY and CDR2 as SMNVEV (reference sequence). The CDR3 runs 13 residues.

The chain's CDR3 is CATSRDSGRFQETQYF. The CDR3 DNA follows: TGTGCCACCAGCAGAGATAGCGGAAGATTCCAAGAGACCCAGTACTTC. This chain links TRBV15 with TRBJ2-5; D might be TRBD2 (6 bases). CDR3 length equals 16 residues. The germline V gene has CDR1 LNHNV and CDR2 YYDKDF (reference sequence). Trimming took 0 bases from V and 1 from J, leaving 12 bases between them.

The J gene is TRBJ2-7, the V gene TRBV5-8, with 8 bases fitting TRBD1. CDR3 size: 15 residues. Germline V gene lookup returns CDR1 SGHTS and CDR2 YDEGEE. The trim removed 7 bases at V and 1 base at J, leaving 10 bases unmatched. CDR3 loop: CASYPSGTGSYEQYF. As DNA, the CDR3 is TGTGCCAGCTACCCGTCCGGGACAGGTTCCTACGAGCAGTACTTC.

The chain recombines TRBV6-6 with TRBJ2-2, with no clear D. V lost 5 bases and J 6 bases, leaving 13 bases between the germline ends. This CDR3 has 14 amino acids. Germline-derived CDR1 and CDR2 are MNHNY and SVGAGI (reference sequence). The CDR3 DNA sequence: TGTGCCAGCAGTAAAACCTCAGGATCCGGGGAGCTGTTTTTT. Amino acids: CASSKTSGSGELFF.

The V call is TRBV7-6, the J call TRBJ2-3; TRBD2 matches at 7 bases. CDR1 is SGHVS, CDR2 FNYEAQ, per germline. Trimming at V came to 2 bases and at J to 3 bases, leaving 17 bases not matched to a gene. The CDR3 runs 19 residues. CDR3 sequence: CASSLRWPSGGIGTDTQYF. In nucleotides, the CDR3 is TGTGCCAGCAGCTTAAGGTGGCCTAGCGGCGGGATTGGGACAGATACGCAGTATTTT.